The rows below give T cell receptor beta chains drawn from one sample of a study of cytomegalovirus exposure and HLA in healthy donors. Clones were sequenced by immunoSEQ multiplex PCR, and TCRdb holds only the in-frame ones, with some missing. The sample holds about 140,000 clones, over 70% seen once. Sequenced material: PBMCs. Receptors originate from a woman between 40 and 50 years old in good health and CMV-seronegative. CDR3s leave out the opening cysteine and the closing phenylalanine or tryptophan. Fields, in order: V gene, clone size, CDR3 protein. For some rows the clone size is stated as once, few or many, or as a class when expanded; others skip it.

>TRBV5-1|.
ASSFRDRGYEQY
>TRBV5-5|many
ASTRGYGTEAF
>TRBV28|.
ASSLPTGTDSGYT
>TRBV7-2|.
ASSLLLPEETQY
>TRBV6-1|.
ASSEARVKT
>TRBV27|.
ASSFSGDGGELF
>TRBV4-3|.
ASSQVAGGTDTQY
>TRBV5-1|.
ASSTTGGWTEAF
>TRBV27|.
ASSLRAGTNEKLF
>TRBV12-5|.
ASGSGTGFGQPQH
>TRBV6-5|few
ASRPFIDEKLF
>TRBV5-4|.
ASSFRGRTGNTIY
>TRBV29-1|.
SVDREDRSGYGYT
>TRBV10-3|few
AISMGTEGGYT
>TRBV27|.
ASSLTDRTGANVLT
>TRBV27|.
ASSWDRGPPTEAF
>TRBV6-5|.
ASTEGNGYT
>TRBV7-9|.
ASSPGGLLSGNTIY